Only a few counts were recorded for the clone carrying this T cell receptor (beta chain). Antigen specificity is unknown. The data are from a study of T cell repertoires in cytomegalovirus infection. Overall study: HLA-B-restricted CMV epitopes that are well studied were used alongside recently identified HLA-C-restricted ones. Matching HLA type and CMV infection were both indicated by public TCR beta signatures. Study findings and constraints: Dominating the ex vivo response were TCR beta clonotypes that were CMV-specific and HLA-C-restricted.

TCRdb used MiXCR to reprocess the reads, holding one entry per CDR3 protein. Here the sample spans about 130,000 distinct CDR3 sequences, around 32% being singletons. The CDR3 runs to 16 residues. The germline V gene encodes CDR1 SGHAT and CDR2 FQNNGV. J was trimmed by 2 bases and V by 0 bases; bases with no gene match: 3. This clonotype was sampled from a human donor in good health (CMV status not recorded). Some clones in this sample may be carry-over from other donors' samples. The starting material was CD8+ T cells from cultured PBMCs, obtained from culture after CMV antigen stimulation. The chain uses TRBV11-2 and TRBJ2-3, with 9 bases identical to TRBD2. The CDR3 loop reads CASSLDLAGATDTQYF. CDR3 nucleotide sequence: TGTGCCAGCAGCTTAGATTTAGCGGGGGCCACAGATACGCAGTATTTT.